This T cell receptor (beta chain) is drawn from a study of tumor and adjacent non-tumor tissue in lung cancer. Study-wide context: There were about twelve adenocarcinoma, a couple of squamous cell carcinoma and 1 small cell lung cancer cases. Aged about 30 to 76 years, patients included roughly eleven men and about 5 women with stage I to III disease.

Three rounds of nested PCR, following a modified ARM-PCR protocol, produced the TCRbeta library. TCRdb re-derived calls from the multiplex PCR reads in MiXCR, one entry per CDR3 protein. The sample lists roughly 81,000 distinct CDR3 sequences, around 65% seen once, with roughly an eighth in the top ten. RNA was extracted from bulk tissue without any cell sorting. Study conclusions and caveats: Compared with tumor, normal lung showed significantly lower TCR diversity. Tumor repertoires had a smaller top 100 clone share than normal lung.

The CDR3 runs to 14 residues. The germline CDR1 and CDR2 sequences are SGHAT and FQDESV (reference sequence). V trimming: 9 bases; J trimming: 5 bases; junction bases outside the gene matches: 10. Comment on this clonotype: Its cognate antigen is unknown.

The specimen was lung tumor tissue. This TCR derives from a woman aged 70-85 years with non-small cell lung cancer. The V and J genes are TRBV11-1 and TRBJ2-1, with 7 bases fitting TRBD2. The CDR3 here is CARGPGLVNNEQFF. DNA of the CDR3: TGTGCCAGGGGCCCCGGACTAGTCAACAATGAGCAGTTCTTC.